Listed below are T cell receptor beta chains from one sample, sequenced in a study of Graves' ophthalmopathy and Graves' hyperthyroidism. Each CDR3 protein is one row after TCRdb ran MiXCR on the multiplex PCR reads. The data contain a few hundred thousand distinct CDR3 sequences, just under 40% of them singletons. Sequencing used peripheral blood or thyroid tissue (not recorded which). All receptors come from an adult man with Graves' hyperthyroidism. Both conserved end residues are part of each CDR3.

j_call v_call cdr3_aa
NA TRBV7-8 CASSLLWGDNEQFF
TRBJ1-2 TRBV20-1 CSAFNRDSSPNYGYTF
TRBJ2-7 TRBV29-1 CSVEHPGRSSYEQYF
TRBJ1-5 TRBV15 CATSRKRGDHSNQPQHF
TRBJ2-3 TRBV7-9 CASSLVNTDTQYF
TRBJ2-5 TRBV29-1 CSLMGLAEETQYF
TRBJ1-2 TRBV5-6 CASSLPTGGNGYTF
TRBJ1-1 TRBV28 CAHGSAMNTEAFF
TRBJ2-6 TRBV15 CATSAPWGYGSGANVLTF
TRBJ2-5 TRBV27 CASSSRPGPGEETQYF
TRBJ2-7 TRBV24-1 CATSDPGPTYEQYF
TRBJ2-7 TRBV6-6 CASSYSTGSGYEQYF
TRBJ1-2 TRBV12-3/TRBV12-4 CASSLAGGFGYTF
TRBJ2-5 TRBV20-1 CSARVVETQYF
TRBJ1-5 TRBV7-2 CASSLKGQGSASNQPQHF
TRBJ2-7 TRBV4-1 CASSHPGARGEQYF
TRBJ1-1 TRBV5-1 CASLGGTGSTEAFF
TRBJ2-3 TRBV25-1 CASSLLAGVADTQYF
TRBJ2-5 TRBV2 CASSEAAGLGTQYF
TRBJ1-3 TRBV30 CAWSRTGSGNTIYF
TRBJ1-2 TRBV5-5 CASSPWTGGAYGGYTF
TRBJ2-2 TRBV6-5 CAIGRGDRELFF